The T cell receptor beta chain under discussion was sequenced for a study of siplizumab effects on memory and regulatory T cells (dated by TCRdb to between 2018 and 2020). For the study in its entirety: The study examined how the anti-CD2 antibody siplizumab affects alloreactive T-cell subsets in allogeneic mixed lymphocyte reactions built from human PBMCs. Study-wide findings and limitations: Whether proliferating Tregs from siplizumab cultures were suppressive was not functionally confirmed. Siplizumab significantly lowered the cumulative frequency of alloreactive sequences that could be traced to unstimulated CD4+ memory T cells. Unstimulated naive T cells appeared more diverse than memory T cells, and naive cells seemed to contribute substantially to the alloresponse. A naive or memory phenotype could not be assigned to roughly 75-96% of proliferating CD4+ or CD8+ clones. Of the alloreactive CD4+ clones that could be mapped, the Treg-derived share averaged about 70% with siplizumab compared with roughly 27% in control reactions. Because sequences below about 10^-5 frequency were poorly captured, only a minor fraction of alloreactive clones could be mapped to unstimulated subsets.

On this clone: What antigen it recognizes has not been identified. The input lacks base qualities; no much larger clone sits a single base away.

The library was prepared using the immunoSEQ multiplex PCR assay. Roughly 10^5 TCR templates per sample were assayed on the deep sequencing platform. Genomic DNA extracted from sorted T cells was used for TCRbeta CDR3 sequencing. Per the source publication's procedure: The R programming language was used for the clonal analysis of the TCRbeta CDR3 data. Comparing unstimulated samples against CFSE-low samples taken after the reaction was how alloreactive CD4+ and CD8+ clones were defined. Alloreactive CD4+ clones were assigned to regulatory or non-regulatory origin by matching sequences to sorted unstimulated Treg and non-Treg repertoires. In its TCRdb copy, this immuneACCESS table keeps in-frame sequences only and misses some clones. Where compared with another copy, unresolved V genes explain less than half of these, and the others have no known cause. That table gives V, J and clone size, and the DNA gave D and trimming. A total of some 73,000 clones appear in this sample, 93% of them only once. The ten largest clones capture roughly 5.2% of the sample.

Sorted unstimulated T cells, along with proliferating T cells recovered from mixed lymphocyte reactions, underwent TCRbeta CDR3 sequencing. Fresh whole blood from over 8 HLA-typed healthy donors was used to isolate PBMCs. The germline V gene (reference sequence) sets CDR1 to SSHAT and CDR2 to FNYEAQ. From cysteine to phenylalanine, the CDR3 is 17 amino acids long. The kept DNA is CDR3 alone, 51 bases in frame from the first base. Trimming removed 5 bases from V and 1 base from J; the gene matches leave 7 bases unexplained. The TCR comes from a human donor in good health. The sequencing sample was made of CD8+ T cells sorted from blood. The chain links TRBV7-7 with TRBJ2-2; TRBD2 fits 10 bases in the junction. This receptor carries the CDR3 CASSQPTSGVNTGELFF. The DNA sequence is as follows: TGTGCCAGCAGCCAACCCACTAGCGGGGTGAACACCGGGGAGCTGTTTTTT.